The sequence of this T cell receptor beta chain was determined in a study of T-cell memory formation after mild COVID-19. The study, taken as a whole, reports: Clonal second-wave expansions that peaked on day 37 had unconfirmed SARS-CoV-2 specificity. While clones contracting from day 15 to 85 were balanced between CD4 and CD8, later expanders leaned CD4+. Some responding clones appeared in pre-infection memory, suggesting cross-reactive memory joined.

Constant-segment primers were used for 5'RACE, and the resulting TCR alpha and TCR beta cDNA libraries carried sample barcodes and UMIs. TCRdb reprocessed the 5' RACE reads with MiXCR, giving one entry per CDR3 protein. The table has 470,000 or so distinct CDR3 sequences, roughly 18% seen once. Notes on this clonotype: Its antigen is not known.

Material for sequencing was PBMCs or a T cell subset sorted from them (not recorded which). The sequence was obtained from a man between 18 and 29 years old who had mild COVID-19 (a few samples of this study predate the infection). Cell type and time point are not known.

In nucleotides, the CDR3 is TGTGCCAGCAGTGAAGGGTACCCCGGGGACACTGAAGCTTTCTTT. Its protein is CASSEGYPGDTEAFF. This sequence joins TRBV6-1 and TRBJ1-1; D ambiguous. The CDR3 contains 15 residues. Trimming pared 1 base from V and 3 bases from J, leaving 12 bases between. CDR1 is MNHNS and CDR2 is SASEGT in the germline V gene.